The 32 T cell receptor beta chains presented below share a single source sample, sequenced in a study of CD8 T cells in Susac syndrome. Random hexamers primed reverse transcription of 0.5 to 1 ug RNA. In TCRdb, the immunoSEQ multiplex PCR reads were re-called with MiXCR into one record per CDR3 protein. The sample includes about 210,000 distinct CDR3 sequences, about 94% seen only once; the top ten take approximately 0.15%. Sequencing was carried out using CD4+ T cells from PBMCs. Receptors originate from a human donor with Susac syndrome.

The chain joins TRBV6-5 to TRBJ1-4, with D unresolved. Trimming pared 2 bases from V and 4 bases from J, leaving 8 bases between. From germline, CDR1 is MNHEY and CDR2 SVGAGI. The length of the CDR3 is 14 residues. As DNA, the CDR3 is TGTGCCAGCAGTTACGGCAGATATAATGAAAAACTGTTTTTT. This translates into CASSYGRYNEKLFF.

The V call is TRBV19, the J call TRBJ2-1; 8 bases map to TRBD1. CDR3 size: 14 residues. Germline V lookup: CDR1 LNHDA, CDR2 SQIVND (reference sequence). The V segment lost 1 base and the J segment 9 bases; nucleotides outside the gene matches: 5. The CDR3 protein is CASSIGTGLAEQFF. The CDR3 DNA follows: TGTGCCAGTAGTATAGGGACAGGGTTGGCTGAGCAGTTCTTC.

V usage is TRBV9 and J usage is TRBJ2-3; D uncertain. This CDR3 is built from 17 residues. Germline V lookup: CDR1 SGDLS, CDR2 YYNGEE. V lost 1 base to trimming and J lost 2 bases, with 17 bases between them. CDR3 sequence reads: CASSVTPLLILTDTQYF. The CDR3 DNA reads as TGTGCCAGCAGCGTAACCCCCCTACTCATACTCACAGATACGCAGTATTTT.

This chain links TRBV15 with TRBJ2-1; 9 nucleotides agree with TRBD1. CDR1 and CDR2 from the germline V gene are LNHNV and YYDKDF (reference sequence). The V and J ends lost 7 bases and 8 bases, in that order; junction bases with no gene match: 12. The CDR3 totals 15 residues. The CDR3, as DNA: TGTGCCACCACCCCTTACCGGGACAGGGTCTATGAGCAGTTCTTC. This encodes CATTPYRDRVYEQFF.

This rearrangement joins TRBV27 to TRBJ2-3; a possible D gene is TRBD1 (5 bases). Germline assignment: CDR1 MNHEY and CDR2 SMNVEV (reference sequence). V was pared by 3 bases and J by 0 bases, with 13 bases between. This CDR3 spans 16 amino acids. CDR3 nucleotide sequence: TGTGCCAGCAGTTTGGGAAGCAGGGCTAGCACAGATACGCAGTATTTT. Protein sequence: CASSLGSRASTDTQYF.

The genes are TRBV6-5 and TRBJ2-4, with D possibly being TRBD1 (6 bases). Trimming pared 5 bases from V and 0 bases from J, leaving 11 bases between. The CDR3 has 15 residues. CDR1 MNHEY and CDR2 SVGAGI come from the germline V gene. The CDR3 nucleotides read TGTGCCAGCAGTCCAGGGGCGAGAGCCAAAAACATTCAGTACTTC. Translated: CASSPGARAKNIQYF.

In nucleotides, the CDR3 is TGCAGCTCAACGAAAGGTTCCACTGAAGCTTTCTTT. This sequence encodes CSSTKGSTEAFF. V usage is TRBV20-1 and J usage is TRBJ1-1; the D is unclear. Germline CDR1 reads DFQATT; CDR2 reads SNEGSKA (reference sequence). There are 12 residues in the CDR3.

The CDR3 here is CSALSGGGYNEQFF. The DNA of the CDR3 is TGCAGTGCCCTGAGCGGGGGAGGTTACAATGAGCAGTTCTTC. This sequence joins TRBV20-1 and TRBJ2-1, with 8 bases matching TRBD2. J lost 4 bases, V lost 6 bases, and 8 bases had no gene match. Germline lookup yields CDR1 DFQATT and CDR2 SNEGSKA (reference sequence). CDR3 size: 14 residues.

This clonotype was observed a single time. The CDR3 sequence: CASSLSTETNYGYTF. The CDR3 DNA sequence: TGTGCCAGCAGCTTATCGACGGAGACTAACTATGGCTACACCTTC. The rearrangement uses TRBV7-2 and TRBJ1-2, with D hard to call. CDR1 and CDR2 from the germline V gene are SGHTA and FQGNSA. CDR3 length: 15 amino acids. With 2 bases removed from V and 0 bases from J, the gap between germline ends came to 10 bases.

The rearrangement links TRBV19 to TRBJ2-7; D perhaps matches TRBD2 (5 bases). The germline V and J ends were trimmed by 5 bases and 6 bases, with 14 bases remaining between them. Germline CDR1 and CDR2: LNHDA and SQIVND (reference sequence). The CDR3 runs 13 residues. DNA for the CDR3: TGTGCCAGTAGTGGAGGTCCACTGGTCGAGCAGTACTTC. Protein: CASSGGPLVEQYF. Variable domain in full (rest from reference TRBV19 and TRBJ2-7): DGGITQSPKYLFRKEGQNVTLSCEQNLNHDAMYWYRQDPGQGLRLIYYSQIVNDFQKGDIAEGYSVSREKKESFPLTVTSAQKNPTAFYLCASSGGPLVEQYFGPGTRLTVT.

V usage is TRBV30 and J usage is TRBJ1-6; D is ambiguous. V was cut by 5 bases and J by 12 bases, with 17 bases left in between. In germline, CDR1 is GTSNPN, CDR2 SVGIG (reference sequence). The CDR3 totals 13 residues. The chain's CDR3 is CAWRRAPDRPLHF. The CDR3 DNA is TGTGCCTGGCGCCGGGCCCCAGATCGACCCCTCCACTTT.

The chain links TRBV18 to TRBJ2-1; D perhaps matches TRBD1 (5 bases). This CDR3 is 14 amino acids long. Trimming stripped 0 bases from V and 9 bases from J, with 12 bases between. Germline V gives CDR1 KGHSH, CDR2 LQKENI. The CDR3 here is CASSPPPGNVEQFF. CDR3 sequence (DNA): TGTGCCAGCTCACCACCCCCAGGGAATGTTGAGCAGTTCTTC.

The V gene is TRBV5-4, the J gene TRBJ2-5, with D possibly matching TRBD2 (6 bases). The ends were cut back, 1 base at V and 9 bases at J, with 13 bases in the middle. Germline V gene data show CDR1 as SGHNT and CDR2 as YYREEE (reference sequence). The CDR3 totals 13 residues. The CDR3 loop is CASSLPGVGAQYF. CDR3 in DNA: TGTGCCAGCAGCTTGCCGGGGGTCGGAGCCCAGTACTTC.

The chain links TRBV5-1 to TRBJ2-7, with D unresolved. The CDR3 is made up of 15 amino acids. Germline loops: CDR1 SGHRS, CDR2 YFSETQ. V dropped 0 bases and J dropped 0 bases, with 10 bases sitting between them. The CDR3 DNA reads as TGCGCCAGCAGCTTGGAAGTGGTAAGCTCCTACGAGCAGTACTTC. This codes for CASSLEVVSSYEQYF.

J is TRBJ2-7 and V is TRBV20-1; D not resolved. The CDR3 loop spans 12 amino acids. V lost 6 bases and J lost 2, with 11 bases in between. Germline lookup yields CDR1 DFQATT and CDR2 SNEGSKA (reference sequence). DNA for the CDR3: TGCAGTGCCTCCGACGGTACCTACGAGCAGTACTTC. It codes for CSASDGTYEQYF.

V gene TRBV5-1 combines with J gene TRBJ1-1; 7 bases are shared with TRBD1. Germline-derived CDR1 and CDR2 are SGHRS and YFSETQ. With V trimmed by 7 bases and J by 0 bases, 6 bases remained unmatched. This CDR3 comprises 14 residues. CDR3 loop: CASRPGQLNTEAFF. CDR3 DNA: TGCGCCAGCCGTCCGGGACAGTTGAACACTGAAGCTTTCTTT.

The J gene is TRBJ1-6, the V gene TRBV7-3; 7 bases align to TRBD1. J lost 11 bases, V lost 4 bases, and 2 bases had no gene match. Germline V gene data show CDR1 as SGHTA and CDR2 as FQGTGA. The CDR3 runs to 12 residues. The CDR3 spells CASSSQGPPLHF. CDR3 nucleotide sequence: TGTGCCAGCAGCTCACAGGGGCCACCCCTCCACTTT. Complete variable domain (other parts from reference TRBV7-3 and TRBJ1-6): GAGVSQTPSNKVTEKGKYVELRCDPISGHTALYWYRQSLGQGPEFLIYFQGTGAADDSGLPNDRFFAVRPEGSVSTLKIQRTERGDSAVYLCASSSQGPPLHFGNGTRLTVT.

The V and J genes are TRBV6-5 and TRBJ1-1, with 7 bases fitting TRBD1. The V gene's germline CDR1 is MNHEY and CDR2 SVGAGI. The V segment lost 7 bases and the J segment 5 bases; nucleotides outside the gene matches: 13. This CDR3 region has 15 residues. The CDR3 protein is CASIRQWRGQTEAFF. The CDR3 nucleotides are TGTGCCAGCATACGGCAGTGGAGGGGGCAGACTGAAGCTTTCTTT.

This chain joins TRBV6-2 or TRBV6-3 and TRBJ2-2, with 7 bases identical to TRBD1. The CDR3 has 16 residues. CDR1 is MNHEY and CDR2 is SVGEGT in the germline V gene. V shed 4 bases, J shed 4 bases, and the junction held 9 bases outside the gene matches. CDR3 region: CASSFRQGSVTGELFF. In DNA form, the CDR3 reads TGTGCCAGCAGTTTCCGACAGGGATCGGTCACCGGGGAGCTGTTTTTT.

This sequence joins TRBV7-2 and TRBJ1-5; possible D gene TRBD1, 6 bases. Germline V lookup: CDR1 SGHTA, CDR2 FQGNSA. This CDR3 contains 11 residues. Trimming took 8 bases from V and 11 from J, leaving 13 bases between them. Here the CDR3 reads CASDWRGAQHF. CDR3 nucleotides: TGTGCCAGCGATTGGAGGGGGGCCCAGCATTTT. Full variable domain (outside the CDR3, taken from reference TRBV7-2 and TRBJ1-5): GAGVSQSPSNKVTEKGKDVELRCDPISGHTALYWYRQSLGQGLEFLIYFQGNSAPDKSGLPSDRFSAERTGGSVSTLTIQRTQQEDSAVYLCASDWRGAQHFGDGTRLSIL.

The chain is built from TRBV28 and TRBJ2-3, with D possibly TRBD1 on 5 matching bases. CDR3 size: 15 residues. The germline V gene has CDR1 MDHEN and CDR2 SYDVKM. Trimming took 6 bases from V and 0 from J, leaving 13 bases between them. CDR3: CASSQDTASTDTQYF. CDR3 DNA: TGTGCCAGCAGCCAGGACACCGCTAGCACAGATACGCAGTATTTT.

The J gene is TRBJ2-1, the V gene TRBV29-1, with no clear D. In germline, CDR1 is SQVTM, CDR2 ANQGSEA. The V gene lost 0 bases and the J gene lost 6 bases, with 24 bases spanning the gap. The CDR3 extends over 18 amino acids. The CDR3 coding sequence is TGCAGCGTTGAAGATCGCCCACCGGTCGGTTTCGTTGGCAATGAGCAGTTCTTC. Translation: CSVEDRPPVGFVGNEQFF.

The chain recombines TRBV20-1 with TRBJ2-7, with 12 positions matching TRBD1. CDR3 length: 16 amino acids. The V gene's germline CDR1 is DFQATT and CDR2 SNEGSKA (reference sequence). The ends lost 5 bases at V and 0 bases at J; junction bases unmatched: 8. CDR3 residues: CSAARDRGPGSYEQYF. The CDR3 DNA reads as TGCAGTGCTGCCCGGGACAGGGGGCCAGGCTCCTACGAGCAGTACTTC.

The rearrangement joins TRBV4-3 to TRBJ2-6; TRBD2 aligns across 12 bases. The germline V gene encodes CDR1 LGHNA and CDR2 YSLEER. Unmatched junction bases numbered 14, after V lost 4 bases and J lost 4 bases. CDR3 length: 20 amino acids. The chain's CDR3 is CASSPRGLAGGQAGANVLTF. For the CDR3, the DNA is TGCGCCAGCAGCCCCAGGGGGCTAGCGGGGGGGCAGGCCGGGGCCAACGTCCTGACTTTC.

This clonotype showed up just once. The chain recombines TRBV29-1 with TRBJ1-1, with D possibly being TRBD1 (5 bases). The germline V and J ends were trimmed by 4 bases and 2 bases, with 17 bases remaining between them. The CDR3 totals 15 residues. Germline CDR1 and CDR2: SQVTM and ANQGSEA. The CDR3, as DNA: TGCAGCGTTGTTTGGACGGGACGGGTAAACACTGAAGCTTTCTTT. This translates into CSVVWTGRVNTEAFF. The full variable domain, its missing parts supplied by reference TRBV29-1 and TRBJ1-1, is SAVISQKPSRDICQRGTSLTIQCQVDSQVTMMFWYRQQPGQSLTLIATANQGSEATYESGFVIDKFPISRPNLTFSTLTVSNMSPEDSSIYLCSVVWTGRVNTEAFFGQGTRLTVV.

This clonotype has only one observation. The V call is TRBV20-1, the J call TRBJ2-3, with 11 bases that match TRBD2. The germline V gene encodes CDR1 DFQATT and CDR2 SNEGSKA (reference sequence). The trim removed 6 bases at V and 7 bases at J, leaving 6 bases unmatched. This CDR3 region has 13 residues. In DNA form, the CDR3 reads TGCAGTGCGCAGTCTAGCGGGGGGTATACGCAGTATTTT. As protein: CSAQSSGGYTQYF.

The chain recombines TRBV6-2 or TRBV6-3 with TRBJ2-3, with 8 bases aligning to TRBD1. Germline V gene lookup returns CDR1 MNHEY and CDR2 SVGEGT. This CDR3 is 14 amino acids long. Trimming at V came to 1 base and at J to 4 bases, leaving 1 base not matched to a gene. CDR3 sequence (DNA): TGTGCCAGCAGTTACTGGACAGGGCCAGATACGCAGTATTTT. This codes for CASSYWTGPDTQYF.

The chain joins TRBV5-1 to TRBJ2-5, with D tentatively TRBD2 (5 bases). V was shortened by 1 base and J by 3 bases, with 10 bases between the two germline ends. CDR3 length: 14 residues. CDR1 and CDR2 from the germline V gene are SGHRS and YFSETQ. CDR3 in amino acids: CASSLPRVEETQYF. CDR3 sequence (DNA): TGCGCCAGCAGCTTGCCGCGGGTGGAAGAGACCCAGTACTTC.

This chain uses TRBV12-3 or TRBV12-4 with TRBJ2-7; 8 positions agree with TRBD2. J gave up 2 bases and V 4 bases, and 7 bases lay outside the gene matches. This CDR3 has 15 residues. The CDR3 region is CASSSPSRGAYEQYF. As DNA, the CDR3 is TGTGCCAGCAGTTCCCCGTCGCGGGGGGCCTACGAGCAGTACTTC.

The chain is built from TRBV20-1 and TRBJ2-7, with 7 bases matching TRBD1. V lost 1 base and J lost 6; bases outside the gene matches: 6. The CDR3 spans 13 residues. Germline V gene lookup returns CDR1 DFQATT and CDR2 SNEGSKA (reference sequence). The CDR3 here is CSARAQTGAEQYF. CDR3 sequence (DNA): TGCAGTGCTAGAGCTCAAACAGGGGCCGAGCAGTACTTC.

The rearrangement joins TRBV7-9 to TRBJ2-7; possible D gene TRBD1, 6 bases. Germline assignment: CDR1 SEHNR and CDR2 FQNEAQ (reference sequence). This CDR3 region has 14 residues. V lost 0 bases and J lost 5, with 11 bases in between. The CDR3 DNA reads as TGTGCCAGCAGCTTAGCAGGGGGTAATCACGAGCAGTACTTC. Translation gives CASSLAGGNHEQYF.

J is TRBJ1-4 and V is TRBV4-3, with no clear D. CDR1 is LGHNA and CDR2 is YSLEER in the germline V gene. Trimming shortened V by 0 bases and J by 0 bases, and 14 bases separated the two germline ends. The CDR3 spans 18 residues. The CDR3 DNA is TGCGCCAGCAGCCAAGATAAAGGGTCCCCGACAACTAATGAAAAACTGTTTTTT. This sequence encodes CASSQDKGSPTTNEKLFF.